This TCR beta chain is from a study of CD8 T cells in Susac syndrome. For the study at large: There were about six sequenced Susac syndrome patients with active disease and eight or nine in remission. Notes on the study in general: The CD4+ T cell repertoires of Susac syndrome were found to show no clonal expansion. The study recognized that the number of individuals in its TCR sequencing and HLA analysis was relatively small.

Random hexamers were used to reverse transcribe the RNA input (about 0.45 to 1 ug). Multiplex PCR with immunoSEQ amplified the TCR beta CDR3 across 54 Vbeta and 13 Jbeta. TCRdb processed the immunoSEQ multiplex PCR reads anew with MiXCR; each CDR3 protein has one entry. This repertoire shows approximately 190,000 distinct CDR3 sequences, approximately 96% found once; its top ten account for 0.075% to 0.1%. The length of the CDR3 is 11 residues. Germline CDR1 reads DFQATT; CDR2 reads SNEGSKA (reference sequence). Trimming removed 7 bases from V and 7 bases from J, with 11 bases in between. A word on this clonotype: Its cognate antigen is unknown.

V gene TRBV20-1 combines with J gene TRBJ2-1, with a tentative D call TRBD2 (5 bases). This clonotype originated in a human donor with Susac syndrome. The material sequenced was CD4+ T cells from PBMCs. In nucleotides, the CDR3 is TGCAGTGAGTCTAGGGAGAATGAGCAGTTCTTC. It specifies CSESRENEQFF.